Sequencing of this T cell receptor (beta chain) was carried out in a study of cytomegalovirus exposure and HLA in healthy donors. Study-wide findings and caveats: Common viral pathogens seemed, in a later analysis, to connect with several of the most significant clusters. Roughly uniform depth of sequencing across donors was assumed in presence/absence analyses.

Germline CDR1 and CDR2: MNHEY and SVGAGI. The ends lost 5 bases at V and 2 bases at J; junction bases unmatched: 8. CDR3 size: 15 residues. Comments on this clone: What it binds is not known.

Use of 60 Vbeta and 13 Jbeta primers characterized the PCR. The data were produced by immunoSEQ multiplex PCR, yet TCRdb's version contains in-frame clones alone and is incomplete. The sample gives some 140,000 clones, about 76% of which show up once; approximately 8% is in the top ten. The V and J genes are TRBV6-5 and TRBJ2-7, with 8 bases that match TRBD2. This TCR derives from a man aged 30 to 45 in good health and CMV-seropositive. Sequenced sample: PBMCs. CDR3 bases: TGTGCCAGCAGTCCCCGACTAGCGCTTGCCTACGAGCAGTACTTC. It is translated as CASSPRLALAYEQYF.